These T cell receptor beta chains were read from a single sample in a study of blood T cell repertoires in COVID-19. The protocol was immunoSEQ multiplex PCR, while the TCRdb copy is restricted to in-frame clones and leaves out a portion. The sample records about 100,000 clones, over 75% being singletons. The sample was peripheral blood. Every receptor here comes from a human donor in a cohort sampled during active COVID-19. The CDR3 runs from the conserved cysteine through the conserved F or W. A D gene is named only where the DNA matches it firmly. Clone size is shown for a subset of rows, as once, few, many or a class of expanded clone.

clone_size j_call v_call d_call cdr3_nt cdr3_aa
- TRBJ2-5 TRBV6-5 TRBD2 TGTGCCACCAAAATCGGGGGGGAAGAGACCCAGTACTTC CATKIGGEETQYF
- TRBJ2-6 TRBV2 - TGTGCCAGCAGGAGGGACTCTGGGGCCAACGTCCTGACTTTC CASRRDSGANVLTF
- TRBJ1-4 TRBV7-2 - TGTGCCAGCAGCTTATCGGGAACAACTAATGAAAAACTGTTTTTT CASSLSGTTNEKLFF
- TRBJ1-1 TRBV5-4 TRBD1 TGTGCCAGCAGCTATACAGGGGGCACTGAAGCTTTCTTT CASSYTGGTEAFF
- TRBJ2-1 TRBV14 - TGTGCCAGCAGCCAATTTCGGGTTCCGTTAAATGAGCAGTTCTTC CASSQFRVPLNEQFF
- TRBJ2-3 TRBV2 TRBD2 TGTGCCAGCAAACTAGCGGGAGGATTCACAGATACGCAGTATTTT CASKLAGGFTDTQYF
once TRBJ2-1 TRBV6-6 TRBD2 TGTGCCAGCAATCCGGGGGGCTCCTACAATGAGCAGTTCTTC CASNPGGSYNEQFF
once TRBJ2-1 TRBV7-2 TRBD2 TGTGCCAGCAGCTTAGCGACTAGCGGGGGCATGAGGGAGCAGTTCTTC CASSLATSGGMREQFF
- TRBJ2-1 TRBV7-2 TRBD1 TGTGCCAGCAGCTTCTGGGGACAGGGGAAGGATGAGCAGTTCTTC CASSFWGQGKDEQFF
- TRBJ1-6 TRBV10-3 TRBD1 TGTGCCATCAGTGCAGGGGGTAATTCACCCCTCCACTTT CAISAGGNSPLHF
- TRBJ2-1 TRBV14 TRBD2 TGTGCCAGCAGCCCCACTAGCGGGGGGGCCCGGGCCGAGCAGTTCTTC CASSPTSGGARAEQFF
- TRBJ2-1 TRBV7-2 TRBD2 TGTGCCAGCAGCTTTAGCGGGAGGGCCTCGAATGAGCAGTTCTTC CASSFSGRASNEQFF
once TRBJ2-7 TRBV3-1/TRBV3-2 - TGTGCCAGCAGCCAAGGCCAGGCCTACGAGCAGTACTTC CASSQGQAYEQYF
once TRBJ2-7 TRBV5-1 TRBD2 TGCGCCAGCAGCAGCCAACGAGCGGGAGTTCCCTACGAGCAGTACTTC CASSSQRAGVPYEQYF
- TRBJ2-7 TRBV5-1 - TGCGCCAGCAGCTTGGTAGCAGCTGGTGGCGAGCAGTACTTC CASSLVAAGGEQYF
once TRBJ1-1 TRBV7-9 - TGTGCCAGCAGCTTAGTCAGTACTGAAGCTTTCTTT CASSLVSTEAFF
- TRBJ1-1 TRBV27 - TGTGCCAGCAGCCCCTTAGGGGACGGGAGGAACACTGAAGCTTTCTTT CASSPLGDGRNTEAFF
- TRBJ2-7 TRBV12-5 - TGTGCTAGTGCTCGGATTCAGGCCCGCTACGAGCAGTACTTC CASARIQARYEQYF
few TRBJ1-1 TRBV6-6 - TGTGCCAGCAGACAGGATAATACTGAAGCTTTCTTT CASRQDNTEAFF
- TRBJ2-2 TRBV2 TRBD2 TGTGCCAGCAGTGCTAGTGCGGGGGGACCGACCGGGGAGCTGTTTTTT CASSASAGGPTGELFF
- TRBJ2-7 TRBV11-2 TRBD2 TGTGCCAGCAGCTTAATCCCCCCGGCTAGCGGGGGGGGATTCTACGAGCAGTACTTC CASSLIPPASGGGFYEQYF
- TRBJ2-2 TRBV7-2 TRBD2 TGTGCCAGCAGATCGACTAGCGGGACGAACACCGGGGAGCTGTTTTTT CASRSTSGTNTGELFF
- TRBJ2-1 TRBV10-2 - TGCGCCAGCAGTCCTAGATTTAATTCCTACAATGAGCAGTTCTTC CASSPRFNSYNEQFF
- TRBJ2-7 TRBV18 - TGTGCCAGCTCACCCTATACCTCCTACGAGCAGTACTTC CASSPYTSYEQYF
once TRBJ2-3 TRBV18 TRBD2 TGTGCCAGCTCAGCCGGACTAGCGGGAGGGCCCACAGATACGCAGTATTTT CASSAGLAGGPTDTQYF
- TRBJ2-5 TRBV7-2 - TGTGCCAGCAGCTGGCCCAACCAAGAGACCCAGTACTTC CASSWPNQETQYF
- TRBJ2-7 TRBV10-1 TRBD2 TGCGCCAGCAGTGAGATTAGCGGGATCAAGCAGTACTTC CASSEISGIKQYF
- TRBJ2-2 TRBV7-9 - TGTGCCAGCAGCTTAGTGGGGCCACCCACCGGGGAGCTGTTTTTT CASSLVGPPTGELFF
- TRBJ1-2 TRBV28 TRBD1 TGTGCCAGCAGCTTTCTGGGGACAGGGCCTGGCTACACCTTC CASSFLGTGPGYTF
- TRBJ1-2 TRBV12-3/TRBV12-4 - TGTGCCAGCACCCCGACAGGATCCTATGGCTACACCTTC CASTPTGSYGYTF
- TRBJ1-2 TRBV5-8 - TGTGCCAGCAGCTTGATGGTTGGAGTTGGGGGCGGCTACACCTTC CASSLMVGVGGGYTF
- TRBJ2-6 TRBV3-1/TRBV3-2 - TGTGCCAGCAGCCCAGACAGCTCTGGGGCCAACGTCCTGACTTTC CASSPDSSGANVLTF
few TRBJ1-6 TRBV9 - TGTGCCAGCAGCCTGGGCCTAGCCAATTCACCCCTCCACTTT CASSLGLANSPLHF
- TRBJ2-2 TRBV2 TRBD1 TGTGCCAGCCGGGTCCAGGGGGCTGGCGGGGAGCTGTTTTTT CASRVQGAGGELFF
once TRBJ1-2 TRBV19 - TGTGCCAGTAATGCCAGAAGCTATGGCTACACCTTC CASNARSYGYTF